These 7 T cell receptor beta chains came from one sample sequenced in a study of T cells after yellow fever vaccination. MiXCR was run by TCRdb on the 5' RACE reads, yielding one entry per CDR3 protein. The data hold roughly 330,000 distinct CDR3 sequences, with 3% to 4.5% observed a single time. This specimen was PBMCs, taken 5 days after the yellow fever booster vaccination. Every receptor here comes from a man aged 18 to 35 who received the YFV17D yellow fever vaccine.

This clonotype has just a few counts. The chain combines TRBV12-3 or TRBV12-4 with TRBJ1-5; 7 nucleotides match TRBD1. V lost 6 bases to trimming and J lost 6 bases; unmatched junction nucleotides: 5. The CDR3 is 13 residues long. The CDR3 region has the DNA TGTGCCAGCAGCCACGACAGGGCTCAGCCCCAGCATTTT. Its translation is CASSHDRAQPQHF.

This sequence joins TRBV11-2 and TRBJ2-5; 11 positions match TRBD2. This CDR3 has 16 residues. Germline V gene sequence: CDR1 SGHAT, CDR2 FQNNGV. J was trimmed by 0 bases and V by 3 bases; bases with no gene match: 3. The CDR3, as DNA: TGTGCCAGCAGCTTTAGCGGGGGGGCCTACCAAGAGACCCAGTACTTC. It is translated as CASSFSGGAYQETQYF.

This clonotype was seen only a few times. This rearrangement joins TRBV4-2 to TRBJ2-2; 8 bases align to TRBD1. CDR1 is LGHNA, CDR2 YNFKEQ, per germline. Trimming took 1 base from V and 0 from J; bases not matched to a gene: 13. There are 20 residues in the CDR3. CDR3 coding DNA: TGTGCCAGCAGCCAAGCACTCTTCCGGACAGGGATCGCGAACACCGGGGAGCTGTTTTTT. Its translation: CASSQALFRTGIANTGELFF.

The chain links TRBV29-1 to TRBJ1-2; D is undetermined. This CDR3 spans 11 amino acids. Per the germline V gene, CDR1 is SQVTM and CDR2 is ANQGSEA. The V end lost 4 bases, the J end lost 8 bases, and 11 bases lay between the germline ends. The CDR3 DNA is TGCAGCGTTGGGACCACGGAGGGCTACACCTTC. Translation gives CSVGTTEGYTF.

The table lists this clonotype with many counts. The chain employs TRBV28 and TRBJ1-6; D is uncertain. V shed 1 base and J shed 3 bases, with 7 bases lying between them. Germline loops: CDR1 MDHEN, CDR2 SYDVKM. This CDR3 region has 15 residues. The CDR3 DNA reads TGTGCCAGCAGTTTATCTACGGGCTATAATTCACCCCTCCACTTT. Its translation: CASSLSTGYNSPLHF. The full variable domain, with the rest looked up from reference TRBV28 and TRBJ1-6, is DVKVTQSSRYLVKRTGEKVFLECVQDMDHENMFWYRQDPGLGLRLIYFSYDVKMKEKGDIPEGYSVSREKKERFSLILESASTNQTSMYLCASSLSTGYNSPLHFGNGTRLTVT.

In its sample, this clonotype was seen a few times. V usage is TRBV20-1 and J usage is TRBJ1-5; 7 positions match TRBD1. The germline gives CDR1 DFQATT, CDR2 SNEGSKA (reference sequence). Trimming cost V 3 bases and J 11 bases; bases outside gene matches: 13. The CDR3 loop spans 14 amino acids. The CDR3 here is CSARSDRAGQSQHF. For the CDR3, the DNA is TGCAGTGCTAGGTCCGACAGGGCAGGCCAGTCCCAGCATTTT.

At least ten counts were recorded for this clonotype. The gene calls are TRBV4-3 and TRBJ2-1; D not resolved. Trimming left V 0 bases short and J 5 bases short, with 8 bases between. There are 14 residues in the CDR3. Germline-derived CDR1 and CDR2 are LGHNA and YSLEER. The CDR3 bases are TGCGCCAGCAGCCAAGACCGGTCAGACAATGAGCAGTTCTTC. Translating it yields CASSQDRSDNEQFF.